This note documents a single T cell receptor (beta chain) sequence. The repertoire was sequenced with immunoSEQ multiplex PCR; TCRdb's copy has only in-frame clones and lacks some. The data show approximately 90,000 clones, roughly 96% seen once. This record comes from a study of cytomegalovirus exposure and HLA in healthy donors. In germline, CDR1 is SGHRS, CDR2 YFSETQ. This CDR3 contains 13 residues. V was clipped by 4 bases and J by 2 bases, with 9 bases between them. Sequencing input: PBMCs. The receptor was derived from a man between 18 and 29 years old in good health and CMV-seronegative. This sequence joins TRBV5-1 and TRBJ2-5; D is ambiguous. CDR3 DNA: TGCGCCAGCAGCGCACTACAACAAGAGACCCAGTACTTC. Its protein is CASSALQQETQYF.